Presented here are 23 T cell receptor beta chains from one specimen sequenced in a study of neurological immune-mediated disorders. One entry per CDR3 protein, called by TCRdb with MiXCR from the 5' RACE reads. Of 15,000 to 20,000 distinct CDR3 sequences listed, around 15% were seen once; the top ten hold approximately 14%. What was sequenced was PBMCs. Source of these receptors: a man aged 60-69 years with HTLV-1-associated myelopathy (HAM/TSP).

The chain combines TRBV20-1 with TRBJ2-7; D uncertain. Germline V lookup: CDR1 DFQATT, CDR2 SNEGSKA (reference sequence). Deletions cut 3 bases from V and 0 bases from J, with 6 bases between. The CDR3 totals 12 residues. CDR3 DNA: TGCAGTGCTAGCCCGCACTCCTACGAGCAGTACTTC. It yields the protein CSASPHSYEQYF.

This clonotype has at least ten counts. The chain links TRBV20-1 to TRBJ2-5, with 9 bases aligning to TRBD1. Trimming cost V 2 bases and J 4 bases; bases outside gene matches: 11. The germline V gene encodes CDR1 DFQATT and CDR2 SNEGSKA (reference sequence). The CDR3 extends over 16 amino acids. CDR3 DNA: TGCAGTGCTAGACCTCCGACAGGGGGGTTAGTAGAGACCCAGTACTTC. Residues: CSARPPTGGLVETQYF.

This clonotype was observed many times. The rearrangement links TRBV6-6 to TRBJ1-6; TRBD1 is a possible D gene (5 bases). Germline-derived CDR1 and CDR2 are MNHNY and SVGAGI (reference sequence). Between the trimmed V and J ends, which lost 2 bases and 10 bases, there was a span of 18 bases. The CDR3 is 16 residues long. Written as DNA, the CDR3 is TGTGCCAGCAGTTACGATGGGGCTCGCCCGGTGTCACCCCTCCACTTT. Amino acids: CASSYDGARPVSPLHF.

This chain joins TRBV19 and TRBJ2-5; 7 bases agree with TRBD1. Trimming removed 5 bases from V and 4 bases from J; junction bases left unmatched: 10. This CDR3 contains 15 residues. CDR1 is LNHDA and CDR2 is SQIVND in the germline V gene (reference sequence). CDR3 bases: TGTGCCAGTAGTTTACAGGGGAGATTTGGAGAGACCCAGTACTTC. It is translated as CASSLQGRFGETQYF.

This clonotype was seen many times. DNA for the CDR3: TGTGCCATCAGTGATAGGTCAGATACGCAGTATTTT. This gives the protein CAISDRSDTQYF. The rearrangement joins TRBV10-3 to TRBJ2-3; D gene unclear. The germline V gene has CDR1 ENHRY and CDR2 SYGVKD. The CDR3 totals 12 residues. V was cut by 3 bases and J by 4 bases, with 5 bases left in between.

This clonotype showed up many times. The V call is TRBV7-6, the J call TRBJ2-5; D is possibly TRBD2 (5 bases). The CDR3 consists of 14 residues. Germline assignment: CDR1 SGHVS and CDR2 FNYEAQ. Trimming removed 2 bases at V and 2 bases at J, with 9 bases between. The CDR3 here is CASSLIGKQETQYF. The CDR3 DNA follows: TGTGCCAGCAGCTTAATCGGGAAACAAGAGACCCAGTACTTC.

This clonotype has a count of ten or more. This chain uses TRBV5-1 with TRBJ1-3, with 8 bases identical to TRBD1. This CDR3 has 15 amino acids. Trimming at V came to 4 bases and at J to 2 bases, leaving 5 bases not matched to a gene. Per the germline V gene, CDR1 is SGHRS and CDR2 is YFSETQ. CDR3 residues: CASSGWTGTGNTIYF. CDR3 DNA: TGCGCCAGCAGCGGATGGACAGGGACTGGAAACACCATATATTTT.

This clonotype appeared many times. CDR3 bases: TGTGCCAGCAGACTCCTGGGGAGCCTAGCGAATGAGCAGTTCTTC. Protein product: CASRLLGSLANEQFF. The V gene is TRBV6-2 or TRBV6-3, the J gene TRBJ2-1; D might be TRBD2 (6 bases). Trimming removed 6 bases from V and 7 bases from J, with 19 bases in between. Germline-derived CDR1 and CDR2 are MNHEY and SVGEGT. The CDR3 extends over 15 amino acids.

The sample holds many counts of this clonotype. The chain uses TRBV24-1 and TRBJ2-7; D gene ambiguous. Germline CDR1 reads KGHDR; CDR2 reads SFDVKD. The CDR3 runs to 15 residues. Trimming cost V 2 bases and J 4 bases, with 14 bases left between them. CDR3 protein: CATSDSSPAAYEQYF. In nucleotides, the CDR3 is TGTGCCACCAGTGATTCATCTCCGGCAGCGTACGAGCAGTACTTC.

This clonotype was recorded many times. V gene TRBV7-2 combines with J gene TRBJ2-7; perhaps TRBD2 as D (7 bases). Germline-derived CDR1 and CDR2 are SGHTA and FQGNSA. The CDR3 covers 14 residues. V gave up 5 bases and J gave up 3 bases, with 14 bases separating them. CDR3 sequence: CASSPLGGVYEQYF. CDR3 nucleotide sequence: TGTGCCAGCAGCCCTTTAGGGGGGGTCTACGAGCAGTACTTC.

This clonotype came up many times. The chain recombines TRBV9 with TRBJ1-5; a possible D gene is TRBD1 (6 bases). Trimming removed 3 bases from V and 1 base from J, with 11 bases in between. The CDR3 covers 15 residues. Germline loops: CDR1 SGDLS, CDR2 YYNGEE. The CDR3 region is CASSAGQGSNQPQHF. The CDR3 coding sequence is TGTGCCAGCAGCGCCGGGCAGGGGAGCAATCAGCCCCAGCATTTT.

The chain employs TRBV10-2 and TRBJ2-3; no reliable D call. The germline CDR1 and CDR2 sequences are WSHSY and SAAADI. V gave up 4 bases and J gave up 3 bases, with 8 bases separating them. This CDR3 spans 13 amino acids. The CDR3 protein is CASSVAVTDTQYF. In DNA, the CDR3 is TGCGCCAGCAGTGTGGCAGTAACAGATACGCAGTATTTT.

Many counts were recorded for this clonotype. Here the CDR3 DNA reads TGTGCCAGCAGCGTATATGGGGACAACCAAGAGACCCAGTACTTC. Residues: CASSVYGDNQETQYF. The chain carries TRBV9 and TRBJ2-5; D possibly corresponds to TRBD1 (6 bases). Germline-derived CDR1 and CDR2 are SGDLS and YYNGEE. The CDR3 has 15 residues. Trimming stripped 1 base from V and 0 bases from J, with 10 bases between.

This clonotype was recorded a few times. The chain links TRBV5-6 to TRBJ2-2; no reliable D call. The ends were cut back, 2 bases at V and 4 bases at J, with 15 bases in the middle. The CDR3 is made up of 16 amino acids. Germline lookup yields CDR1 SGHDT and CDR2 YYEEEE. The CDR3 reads CASSLGVDPRTGELFF. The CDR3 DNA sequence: TGTGCCAGCAGCTTAGGAGTTGACCCCCGCACCGGGGAGCTGTTTTTT.

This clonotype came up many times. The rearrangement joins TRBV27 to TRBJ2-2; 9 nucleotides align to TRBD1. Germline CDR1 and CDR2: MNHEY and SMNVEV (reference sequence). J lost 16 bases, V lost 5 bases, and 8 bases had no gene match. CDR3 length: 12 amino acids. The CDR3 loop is CASSPGTGRAFF. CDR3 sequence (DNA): TGTGCCAGCAGTCCTGGGACAGGGCGGGCGTTTTTT.

CDR3 nucleotides: TGTGCCAGCAGCTTAGGGAATCTCAATGAGCAGTTCTTC. Residues: CASSLGNLNEQFF. J is TRBJ2-1 and V is TRBV11-3, with D unresolved. V dropped 1 base and J dropped 6 bases, with 7 bases sitting between them. The CDR3 length is 13 residues. CDR1 SGHNT and CDR2 YENEEA come from the germline V gene.

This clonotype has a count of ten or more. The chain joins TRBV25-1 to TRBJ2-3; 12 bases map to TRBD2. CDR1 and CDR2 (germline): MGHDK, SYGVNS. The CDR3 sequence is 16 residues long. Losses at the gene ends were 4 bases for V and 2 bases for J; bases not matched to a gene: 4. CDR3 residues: CASSVLAGGTTDTQYF. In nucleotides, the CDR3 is TGTGCCAGCAGTGTGCTAGCGGGGGGGACCACAGATACGCAGTATTTT. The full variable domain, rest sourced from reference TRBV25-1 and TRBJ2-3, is EADIYQTPRYLVIGTGKKITLECSQTMGHDKMYWYQQDPGMELHLIHYSYGVNSTEKGDLSSESTVSRIRTEHFPLTLESARPSHTSQYLCASSVLAGGTTDTQYFGPGTRLTVL.

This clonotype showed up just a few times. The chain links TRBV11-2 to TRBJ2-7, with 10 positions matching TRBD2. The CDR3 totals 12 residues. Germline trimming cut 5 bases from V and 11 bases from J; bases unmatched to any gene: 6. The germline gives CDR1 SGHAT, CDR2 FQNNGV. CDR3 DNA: TGTGCCAGCAGCAACAGCCTAGCGGGGGAGTACTTC. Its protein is CASSNSLAGEYF.

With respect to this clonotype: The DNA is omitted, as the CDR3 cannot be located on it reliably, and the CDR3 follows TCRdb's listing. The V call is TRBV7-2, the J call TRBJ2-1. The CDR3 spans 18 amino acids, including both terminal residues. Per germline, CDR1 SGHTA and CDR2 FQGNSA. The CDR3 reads CASSFYICSATDFNEQFF.

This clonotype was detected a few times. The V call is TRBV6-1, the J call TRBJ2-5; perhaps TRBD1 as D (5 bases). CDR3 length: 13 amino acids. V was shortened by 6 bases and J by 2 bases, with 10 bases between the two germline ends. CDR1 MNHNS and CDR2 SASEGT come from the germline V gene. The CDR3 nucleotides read TGTGCCAGCAGCTTAAAGGGGCAAGAGACCCAGTACTTC. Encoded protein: CASSLKGQETQYF.

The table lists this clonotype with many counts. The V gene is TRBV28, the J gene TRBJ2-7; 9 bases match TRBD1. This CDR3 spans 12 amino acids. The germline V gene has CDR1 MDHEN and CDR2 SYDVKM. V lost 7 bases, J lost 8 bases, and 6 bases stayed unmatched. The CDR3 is CASTPGQGKQYF. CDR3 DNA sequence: TGTGCCAGCACTCCGGGACAGGGAAAGCAGTACTTC.

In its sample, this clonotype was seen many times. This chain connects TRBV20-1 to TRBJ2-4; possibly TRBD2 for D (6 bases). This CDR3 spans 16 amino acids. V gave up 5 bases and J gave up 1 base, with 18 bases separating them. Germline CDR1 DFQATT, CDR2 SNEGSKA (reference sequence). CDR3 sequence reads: CSAFLGSGRAKNIQYF. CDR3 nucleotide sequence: TGCAGTGCTTTCCTCGGAAGTGGGAGGGCCAAAAACATTCAGTACTTC.

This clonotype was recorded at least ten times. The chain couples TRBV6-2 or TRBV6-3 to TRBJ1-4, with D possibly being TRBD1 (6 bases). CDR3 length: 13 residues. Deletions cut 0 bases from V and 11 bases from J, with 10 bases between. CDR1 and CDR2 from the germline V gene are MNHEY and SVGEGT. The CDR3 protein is CASSYSGGEKLFF. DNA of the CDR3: TGTGCCAGCAGTTACTCGGGGGGCGAGAAACTGTTTTTT.